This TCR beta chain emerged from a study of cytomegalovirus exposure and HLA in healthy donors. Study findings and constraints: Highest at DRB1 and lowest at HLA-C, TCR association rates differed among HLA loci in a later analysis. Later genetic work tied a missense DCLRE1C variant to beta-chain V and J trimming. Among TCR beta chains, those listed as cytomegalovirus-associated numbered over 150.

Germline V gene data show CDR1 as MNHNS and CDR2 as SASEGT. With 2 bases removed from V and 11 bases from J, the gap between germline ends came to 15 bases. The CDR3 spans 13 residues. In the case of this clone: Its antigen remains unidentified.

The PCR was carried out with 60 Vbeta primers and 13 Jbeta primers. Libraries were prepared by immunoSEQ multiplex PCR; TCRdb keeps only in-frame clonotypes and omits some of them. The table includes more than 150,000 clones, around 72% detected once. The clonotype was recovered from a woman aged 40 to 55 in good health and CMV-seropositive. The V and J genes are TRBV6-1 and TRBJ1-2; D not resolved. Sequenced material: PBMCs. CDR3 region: CASSEQAKVEYTF. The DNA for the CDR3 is TGTGCCAGCAGTGAACAGGCAAAGGTGGAATACACCTTC.